The rows below give T cell receptor beta chains drawn from one sample of a study of post-analysis software for immune sequencing data. TCRdb analysed the PCR reads with MiXCR anew, one entry per CDR3 protein. The sample includes about 500,000 distinct CDR3 sequences, roughly 45% of them seen just once. The sample was blood. These receptors originate from a girl aged 10-17 years with multiple sclerosis. The CDR3 runs from the conserved cysteine through the conserved F or W.

CDR3 length: 14
V gene: TRBV14
J gene: TRBJ2-7
CDR3 protein: CASSQGWEGNEQYF

CDR3 length: 16
V gene: TRBV5-1
J gene: TRBJ1-1
CDR3 protein: CASSLVYEGVNTEAFF

CDR3 length: 15
V gene: TRBV21-1
J gene: TRBJ2-7
CDR3 protein: CASRKRDIKKYEQYF

CDR3 length: 17
V gene: TRBV5-1
J gene: TRBJ1-1
CDR3 protein: CASSSLPGQGLNTEAFF

CDR3 length: 15
V gene: TRBV18
J gene: TRBJ2-7
CDR3 protein: CASSPPRVDSYEQYF

CDR3 length: 17
V gene: TRBV28
J gene: TRBJ2-6
CDR3 protein: CASCDPTPISGANVLTF

CDR3 length: 16
V gene: TRBV27
J gene: TRBJ1-5
CDR3 protein: CASSFGEGNGNQPQHF

CDR3 length: 15
V gene: TRBV7-2
J gene: TRBJ2-4
CDR3 protein: CASSFSGQGKNIQYF

CDR3 length: 12
V gene: TRBV5-1
J gene: TRBJ2-7
CDR3 protein: CASSLDRDKQYF

CDR3 length: 18
V gene: TRBV3-1
J gene: TRBJ2-1
CDR3 protein: CASSQAMEREVSYNEQFF

CDR3 length: 16
V gene: TRBV5-6
J gene: TRBJ2-4
CDR3 protein: CASSLGSGLAKNIQYF

CDR3 length: 15
V gene: TRBV6-6
J gene: TRBJ1-4
CDR3 protein: CASGPIDSPNEKLFF

CDR3 length: 15
V gene: TRBV5-1
J gene: TRBJ2-3
CDR3 protein: CASSLRQGSTDTQYF

CDR3 length: 12
V gene: TRBV29-1
J gene: TRBJ1-2
CDR3 protein: CSVEEGAIGYTF

CDR3 length: 18
V gene: TRBV5-1
J gene: TRBJ2-5
CDR3 protein: CASSLWASGRSLGETQYF

CDR3 length: 16
V gene: TRBV3-1
J gene: TRBJ1-1
CDR3 protein: CASSRRDRGVDTEAFF

CDR3 length: 16
V gene: TRBV11-1
J gene: TRBJ2-5
CDR3 protein: CASSRRASGNQETQYF

CDR3 length: 14
V gene: TRBV7-9
J gene: TRBJ1-4
CDR3 protein: CASSPALSNEKLFF

CDR3 length: 12
V gene: TRBV29-1
J gene: TRBJ1-2
CDR3 protein: CSVEGPGYGYTF

CDR3 length: 14
V gene: TRBV7-2
J gene: TRBJ1-2
CDR3 protein: CASSLVGAENGYTF

CDR3 length: 16
V gene: TRBV6-5
J gene: TRBJ2-1
CDR3 protein: CASSYSSASGYNEQFF

CDR3 length: 14
V gene: TRBV7-2
J gene: TRBJ2-7
CDR3 protein: CASSRDRGVGEQYF

CDR3 length: 14
V gene: TRBV29-1
J gene: TRBJ2-1
CDR3 protein: CSVGPRLSYNEQFF

CDR3 length: 14
V gene: TRBV10-3
J gene: TRBJ2-4
CDR3 protein: CAISESVGGEEQYF

CDR3 length: 15
V gene: TRBV7-9
J gene: TRBJ2-1
CDR3 protein: CASSWGGQGLYEQFF

CDR3 length: 15
V gene: TRBV20-1
J gene: TRBJ2-1
CDR3 protein: CSASIGTSGRNEQFF

CDR3 length: 18
V gene: TRBV10-3
J gene: TRBJ2-7
CDR3 protein: CAISESLGQGEGAYEQYF

CDR3 length: 14
V gene: TRBV27
J gene: TRBJ2-1
CDR3 protein: CASSPWTSLTEQFF

CDR3 length: 17
V gene: TRBV20-1
J gene: TRBJ2-1
CDR3 protein: CSARNLAGGPSYNEQFF

CDR3 length: 16
V gene: TRBV7-2
J gene: TRBJ2-7
CDR3 protein: CASSLANLAGSYEQYF

CDR3 length: 15
V gene: TRBV7-2
J gene: TRBJ2-5
CDR3 protein: CASSLEGSGEETQYF

CDR3 length: 13
V gene: TRBV6-2/TRBV6-3
J gene: TRBJ1-5
CDR3 protein: CAGSRDGNQPQHF